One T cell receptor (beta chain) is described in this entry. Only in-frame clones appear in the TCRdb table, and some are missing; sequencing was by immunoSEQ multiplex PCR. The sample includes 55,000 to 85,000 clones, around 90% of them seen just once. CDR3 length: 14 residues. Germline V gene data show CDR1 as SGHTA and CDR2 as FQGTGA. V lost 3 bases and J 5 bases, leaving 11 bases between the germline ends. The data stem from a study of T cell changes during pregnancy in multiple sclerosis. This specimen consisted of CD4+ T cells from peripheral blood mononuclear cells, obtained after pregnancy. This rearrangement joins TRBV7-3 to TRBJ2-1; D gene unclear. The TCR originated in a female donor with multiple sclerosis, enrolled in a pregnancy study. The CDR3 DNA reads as TGTGCCAGCAGCTTCTCAACAGCTAACAATGAGCAGTTCTTC. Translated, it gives CASSFSTANNEQFF. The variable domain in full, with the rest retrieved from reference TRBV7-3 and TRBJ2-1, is GAGVSQTPSNKVTEKGKYVELRCDPISGHTALYWYRQSLGQGPEFLIYFQGTGAADDSGLPNDRFFAVRPEGSVSTLKIQRTERGDSAVYLCASSFSTANNEQFFGPGTRLTVL.